The subject of this entry is one T cell receptor (beta chain). Germline assignment: CDR1 SGHTA and CDR2 FQGNSA. The CDR3 totals 17 residues. With 0 bases removed from V and 6 bases from J, the gap between germline ends came to 18 bases. The data stem from a study of blood T cell repertoires in COVID-19. The repertoire was sequenced with immunoSEQ multiplex PCR; TCRdb's copy has only in-frame clones and lacks some. Of 200,000 to 300,000 clones in the sample, approximately 90% are singletons; the top ten hold about 2.5%. V usage is TRBV7-2 and J usage is TRBJ2-1; D perhaps matches TRBD1 (6 bases). This TCR was recovered from a woman in her thirties or forties with acute COVID-19. The sequenced material came from PBMCs or T cells enriched from blood (not recorded which). CDR3 sequence: CASSLALGRGATNEQFF. For the CDR3, the DNA is TGTGCCAGCAGCTTAGCTTTAGGCAGGGGCGCAACCAATGAGCAGTTCTTC.